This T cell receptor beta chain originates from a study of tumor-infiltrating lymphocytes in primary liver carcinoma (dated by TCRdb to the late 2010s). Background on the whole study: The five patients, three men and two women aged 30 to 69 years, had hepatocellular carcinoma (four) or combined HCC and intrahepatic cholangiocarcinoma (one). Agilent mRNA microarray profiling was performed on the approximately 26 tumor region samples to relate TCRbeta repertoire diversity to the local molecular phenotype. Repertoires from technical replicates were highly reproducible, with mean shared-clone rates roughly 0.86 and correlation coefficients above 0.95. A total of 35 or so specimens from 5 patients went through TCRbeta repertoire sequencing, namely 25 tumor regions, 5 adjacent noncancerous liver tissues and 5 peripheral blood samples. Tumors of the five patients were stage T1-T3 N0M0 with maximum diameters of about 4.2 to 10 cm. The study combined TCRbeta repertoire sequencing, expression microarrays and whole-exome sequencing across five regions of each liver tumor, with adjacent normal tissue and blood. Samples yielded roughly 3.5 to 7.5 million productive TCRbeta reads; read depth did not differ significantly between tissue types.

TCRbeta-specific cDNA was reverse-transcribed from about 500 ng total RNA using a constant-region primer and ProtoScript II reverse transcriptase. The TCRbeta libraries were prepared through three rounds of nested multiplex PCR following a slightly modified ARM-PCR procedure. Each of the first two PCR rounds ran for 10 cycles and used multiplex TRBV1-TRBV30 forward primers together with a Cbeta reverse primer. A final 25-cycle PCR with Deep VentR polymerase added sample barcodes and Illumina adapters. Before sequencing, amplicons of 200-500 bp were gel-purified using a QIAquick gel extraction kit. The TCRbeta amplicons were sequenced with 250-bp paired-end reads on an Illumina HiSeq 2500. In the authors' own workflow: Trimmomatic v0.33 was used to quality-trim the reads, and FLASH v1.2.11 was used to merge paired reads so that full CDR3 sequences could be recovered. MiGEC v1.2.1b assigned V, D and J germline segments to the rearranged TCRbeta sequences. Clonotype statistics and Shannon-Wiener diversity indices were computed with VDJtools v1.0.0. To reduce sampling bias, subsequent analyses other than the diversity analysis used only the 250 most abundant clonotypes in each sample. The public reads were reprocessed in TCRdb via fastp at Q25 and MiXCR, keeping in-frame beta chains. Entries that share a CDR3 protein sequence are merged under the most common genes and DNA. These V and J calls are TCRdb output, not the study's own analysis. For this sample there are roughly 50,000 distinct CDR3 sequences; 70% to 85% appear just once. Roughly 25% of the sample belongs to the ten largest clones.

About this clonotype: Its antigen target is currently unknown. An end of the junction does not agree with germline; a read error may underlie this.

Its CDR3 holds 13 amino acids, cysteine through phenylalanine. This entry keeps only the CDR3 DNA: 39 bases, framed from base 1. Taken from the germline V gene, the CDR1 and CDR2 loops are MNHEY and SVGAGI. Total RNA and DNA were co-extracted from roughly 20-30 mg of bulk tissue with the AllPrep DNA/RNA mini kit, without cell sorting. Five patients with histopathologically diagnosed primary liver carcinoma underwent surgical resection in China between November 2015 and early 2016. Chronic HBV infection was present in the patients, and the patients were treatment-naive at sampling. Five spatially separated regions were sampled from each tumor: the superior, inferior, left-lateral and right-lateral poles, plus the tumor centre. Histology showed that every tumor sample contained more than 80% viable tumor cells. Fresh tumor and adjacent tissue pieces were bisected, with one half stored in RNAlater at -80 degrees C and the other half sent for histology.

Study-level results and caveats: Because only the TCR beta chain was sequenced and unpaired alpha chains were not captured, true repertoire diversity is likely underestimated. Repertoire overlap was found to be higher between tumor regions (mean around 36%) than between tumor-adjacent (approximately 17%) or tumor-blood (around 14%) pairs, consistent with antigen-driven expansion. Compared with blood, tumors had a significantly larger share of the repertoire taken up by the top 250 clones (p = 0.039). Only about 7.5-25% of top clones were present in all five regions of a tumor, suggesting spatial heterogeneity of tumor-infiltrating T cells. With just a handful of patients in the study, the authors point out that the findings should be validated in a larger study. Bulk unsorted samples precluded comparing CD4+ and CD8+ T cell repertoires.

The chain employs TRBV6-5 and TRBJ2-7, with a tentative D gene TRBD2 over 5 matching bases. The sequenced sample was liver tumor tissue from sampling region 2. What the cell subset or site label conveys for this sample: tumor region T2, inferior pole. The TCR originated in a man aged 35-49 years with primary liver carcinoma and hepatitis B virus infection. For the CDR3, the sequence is CATLPGKGWEQHF. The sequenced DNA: TGTGCCACCCTCCCGGGTAAAGGGTGGGAGCAGCACTTC.